A selection of T cell receptor beta chains follows, all from one sample in a study of OX40 agonist ivuxolimab in advanced cancers. Clones were sequenced by immunoSEQ multiplex PCR, and TCRdb holds only the in-frame ones, with some missing. The sample includes 55,000 to 75,000 clones, 86% of them seen just once. Sequences were derived from CD4+ or CD8+ T cells sorted from blood, sampled in a trial of the OX40 agonist ivuxolimab. The receptors were sampled from an adult with an advanced solid tumor such as melanoma, head and neck, liver or kidney cancer. Each CDR3 is given with its conserved first and last residue.

v_gene: TRBV6-1
len: 13
CDR3aa: CASRLDTHYGYTF

v_gene: TRBV5-1
len: 16
CDR3aa: CASSLRSGSLNTEAFF

v_gene: TRBV4-1
len: 15
CDR3aa: CASSQVRPSFSEQFF

v_gene: TRBV7-8
len: 13
CDR3aa: CASSLGLYNEQFF

v_gene: TRBV28
len: 14
CDR3aa: CASTSAGAFTEAFF

v_gene: TRBV7-2
len: 16
CDR3aa: CASSLQSSGNTGELFF

v_gene: TRBV18
len: 17
CDR3aa: CASSPGTATASGNTIYF

v_gene: TRBV21-1
len: 13
CDR3aa: CANRDRAKNIQYF

v_gene: TRBV7-8
len: 14
CDR3aa: CASSPREGHYEQYF

v_gene: TRBV19
len: 17
CDR3aa: CASSLRLTSGYAGELFF

v_gene: TRBV30
len: 14
CDR3aa: CAWSGRYSTDTQYF

v_gene: TRBV5-1
len: 15
CDR3aa: CASSLEDSGANVLTF

v_gene: TRBV5-1
len: 15
CDR3aa: CASSLGGESVGGYTF

v_gene: TRBV21-1
len: 15
CDR3aa: CASSRKTRVGGPQHF

v_gene: TRBV21-1
len: 14
CDR3aa: CASSKGGCPREQYF

v_gene: TRBV5-4
len: 15
CDR3aa: CASSPPSGSSDTQYF

v_gene: TRBV18
len: 14
CDR3aa: CASSPTDGGETQYF

v_gene: TRBV30
len: 16
CDR3aa: CAWSVLLAGDYNEQFF

v_gene: TRBV28
len: 11
CDR3aa: CVTGRGEKLFF

v_gene: TRBV28
len: 13
CDR3aa: CASTWGGDTEAFF